The 16 T cell receptor beta chains in this list originate from one sample, sequenced in a study of blood T cell repertoires in COVID-19. The repertoire was sequenced with immunoSEQ multiplex PCR; TCRdb's copy has only in-frame clones and lacks some. Among about 250,000 clones, 85% to 90% were seen once, and the ten largest hold 2.4%. Sequenced sample: PBMCs or T cells enriched from blood (not recorded which). The receptors derive from a woman younger than 30 who had recovered from COVID-19.

V gene TRBV11-1 combines with J gene TRBJ1-1, with 9 positions matching TRBD1. V trimming: 6 bases; J trimming: 4 bases; junction bases outside the gene matches: 6. CDR3 length: 14 residues. Germline V gives CDR1 SGHAT, CDR2 FQDESV (reference sequence). This chain's CDR3 is CASSKGTGITEAFF. CDR3 in DNA: TGTGCCAGCAGTAAAGGGACAGGGATCACTGAAGCTTTCTTT.

DNA of the CDR3: TGTGCCAGCAGCCGTGGGACTAGCGGGGGGGCGTATAATGAGCAGTTCTTC. It is translated as CASSRGTSGGAYNEQFF. The chain employs TRBV5-4 and TRBJ2-1, with 16 positions matching TRBD2. Looked up from germline, CDR1 is SGHNT and CDR2 is YYREEE (reference sequence). The CDR3 is 17 residues long. J lost 7 bases, V lost 4 bases, and 8 bases had no gene match. The variable domain in full, with the rest retrieved from reference TRBV5-4 and TRBJ2-1, is ETGVTQSPTHLIKTRGQQVTLRCSSQSGHNTVSWYQQALGQGPQFIFQYYREEENGRGNFPPRFSGLQFPNYSSELNVNALELDDSALYLCASSRGTSGGAYNEQFFGPGTRLTVL.

This chain links TRBV6-2 or TRBV6-3 with TRBJ2-7, with D possibly TRBD2 on 6 matching bases. The CDR3 spans 12 residues. CDR1 is MNHEY and CDR2 is SVGEGT in the germline V gene. V was trimmed by 4 bases and J by 3 bases, leaving 7 bases between them. In DNA form, the CDR3 reads TGTGCCAGCAGTTCCGGGGGCTACGAGCAGTACTTC. Its translation is CASSSGGYEQYF.

The chain couples TRBV15 to TRBJ2-7; the D is unclear. V lost 0 bases to trimming and J lost 2 bases, with 14 bases between them. The germline CDR1 and CDR2 sequences are LNHNV and YYDKDF (reference sequence). The CDR3 totals 16 residues. The CDR3, as DNA: TGTGCCACCAGCAGAGATCGAGTAGTCACGACCTACGAGCAGTACTTC. Encoded protein: CATSRDRVVTTYEQYF.

The chain couples TRBV2 to TRBJ1-5, with no clear D. The V end lost 6 bases, the J end lost 2 bases, and 11 bases lay between the germline ends. The length of the CDR3 is 14 residues. Germline V gene data show CDR1 as SNHLY and CDR2 as FYNNEI. CDR3 sequence reads: CASSGEVGNQPQHF. The CDR3 bases are TGTGCCAGCAGCGGGGAGGTAGGCAATCAGCCCCAGCATTTT.

The chain recombines TRBV12-3 or TRBV12-4 with TRBJ1-5; D unresolved. V lost 3 bases, J lost 4 bases, and 7 bases lay in between. The CDR3 length is 13 residues. The CDR3 DNA sequence: TGTGCCAGCAGTTTTAACCAGAATCAGCCCCAGCATTTT. Amino acid sequence: CASSFNQNQPQHF.

This clone was recorded a few times. The rearrangement joins TRBV5-6 to TRBJ1-2; a weak D match, TRBD1 (6 bases). Germline V CDR1 and CDR2: SGHDT, YYEEEE. The ends were cut back, 0 bases at V and 4 bases at J, with 10 bases in the middle. This CDR3 has 14 amino acids. CDR3: CASSLATGSYGYTF. DNA for the CDR3: TGTGCCAGCAGCTTGGCCACAGGGTCCTATGGCTACACCTTC.

CDR3 sequence reads: CATAGRPGETQYF. As DNA, the CDR3 is TGTGCCACCGCGGGCCGACCCGGGGAGACCCAGTACTTC. This chain joins TRBV6-4 and TRBJ2-5; possibly TRBD2 for D (5 bases). The V gene's germline CDR1 is MRHNA and CDR2 SNTAGT. Trimming removed 10 bases from V and 5 bases from J, with 17 bases in between. The CDR3 loop spans 13 amino acids.

The chain couples TRBV7-9 to TRBJ2-7; D might be TRBD2 (6 bases). This CDR3 has 19 amino acids. Germline CDR1 is SEHNR and CDR2 is FQNEAQ (reference sequence). Trimming pared 4 bases from V and 2 bases from J, leaving 27 bases between. The CDR3 nucleotides are TGTGCCAGCAGCTCCCAGCCCGGGACTGATGGATCCAAAACCTACGAGCAGTACTTC. It codes for CASSSQPGTDGSKTYEQYF.

The chain links TRBV29-1 to TRBJ1-2; no firm D call. The CDR3 extends over 13 amino acids. Germline CDR1 SQVTM, CDR2 ANQGSEA. Trimming took off 7 bases at V and 5 bases at J, with 17 bases between the two ends. CDR3 residues: CSADEQKIYGYTF. Here the CDR3 DNA reads TGCAGCGCCGACGAACAGAAAATATATGGCTACACCTTC.

V is TRBV4-1 and J is TRBJ2-3; the match to TRBD2 covers 8 bases. The CDR3 is made up of 18 amino acids. The V and J ends lost 3 bases and 2 bases, in that order; junction bases with no gene match: 13. Germline loops: CDR1 MGHRA, CDR2 YSYEKL. CDR3 DNA sequence: TGCGCCAGCAGCCACCTCTCGGGGCGGGGGGCCCCCACAGATACGCAGTATTTT. Its protein product is CASSHLSGRGAPTDTQYF.

The rearrangement joins TRBV19 to TRBJ1-1; the D is unclear. Trimming took 5 bases from V and 4 from J, leaving 29 bases between them. The germline CDR1 and CDR2 sequences are LNHDA and SQIVND (reference sequence). The CDR3 runs to 19 residues. CDR3 bases: TGTGCCAGTAGTCCGGACCGTTGGAGGGTGCACCAAACGGGCACTGAAGCTTTCTTT. Translated, it gives CASSPDRWRVHQTGTEAFF.

The CDR3 loop is CASSPIGGATNEKLFF. The CDR3 nucleotides read TGTGCCAGCAGTCCCATCGGAGGGGCAACTAATGAAAAACTGTTTTTT. The gene calls are TRBV28 and TRBJ1-4; possible D gene TRBD1, 5 bases. The CDR3 extends over 16 amino acids. Germline V gives CDR1 MDHEN, CDR2 SYDVKM. Trimming shortened V by 5 bases and J by 0 bases, and 13 bases separated the two germline ends.

This clone came up once. The chain uses TRBV29-1 and TRBJ2-1; 14 bases map to TRBD2. Trimming cost V 6 bases and J 0 bases; bases outside gene matches: 7. The CDR3 runs to 17 residues. Germline V gene data show CDR1 as SQVTM and CDR2 as ANQGSEA. CDR3 sequence reads: CSVPGLAGVSSYNEQFF. The DNA for the CDR3 is TGCAGCGTGCCGGGACTAGCGGGGGTAAGCTCCTACAATGAGCAGTTCTTC.

The V call is TRBV28, the J call TRBJ2-5; 9 nucleotides align to TRBD2. The CDR3 loop spans 16 amino acids. Looked up from germline, CDR1 is MDHEN and CDR2 is SYDVKM. J was trimmed by 5 bases and V by 5 bases; bases with no gene match: 12. The CDR3 is CASSTPELAGMETQYF. CDR3 in DNA: TGTGCCAGCAGTACCCCTGAGCTAGCGGGGATGGAGACCCAGTACTTC.

This clone was found a few times. The chain uses TRBV6-5 and TRBJ2-7; D possibly corresponds to TRBD1 (6 bases). The CDR3 is 14 residues long. From germline, CDR1 is MNHEY and CDR2 SVGAGI. V was pared by 6 bases and J by 10 bases, with 22 bases between. The CDR3 nucleotides are TGTGCCAGCAGGTCGTCTATGGGGGCGGTGTACCAGTACTTC. It codes for CASRSSMGAVYQYF.